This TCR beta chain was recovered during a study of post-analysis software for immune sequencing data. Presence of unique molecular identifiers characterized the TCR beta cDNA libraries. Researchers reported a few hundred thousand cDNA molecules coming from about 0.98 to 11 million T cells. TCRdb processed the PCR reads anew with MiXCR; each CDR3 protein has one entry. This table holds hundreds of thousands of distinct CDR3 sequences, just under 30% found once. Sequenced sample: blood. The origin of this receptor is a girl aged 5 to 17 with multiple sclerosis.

Here the CDR3 DNA reads TGTGCCAGCACCTTCCCTAGGGGCCAAGAGACCCAGTACTTC. Its translation is CASTFPRGQETQYF. The chain couples TRBV2 to TRBJ2-5; D might be TRBD1 (5 bases). Germline assignment: CDR1 SNHLY and CDR2 FYNNEI. The CDR3 sequence is 14 residues long. V was trimmed by 7 bases and J by 1 base, leaving 13 bases between them.